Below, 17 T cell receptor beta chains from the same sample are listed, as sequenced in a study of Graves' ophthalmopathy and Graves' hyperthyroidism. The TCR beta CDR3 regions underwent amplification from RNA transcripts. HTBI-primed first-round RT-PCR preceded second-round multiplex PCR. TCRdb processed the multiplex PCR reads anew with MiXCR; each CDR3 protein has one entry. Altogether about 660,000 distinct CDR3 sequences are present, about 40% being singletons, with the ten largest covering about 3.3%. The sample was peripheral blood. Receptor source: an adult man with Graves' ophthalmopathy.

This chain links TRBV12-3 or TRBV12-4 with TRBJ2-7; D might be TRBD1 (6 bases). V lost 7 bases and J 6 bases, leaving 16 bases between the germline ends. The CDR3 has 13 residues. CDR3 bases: TGTGCCAGCAAACAGGGCGCGAACGGCGAGCAGTACTTC. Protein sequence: CASKQGANGEQYF.

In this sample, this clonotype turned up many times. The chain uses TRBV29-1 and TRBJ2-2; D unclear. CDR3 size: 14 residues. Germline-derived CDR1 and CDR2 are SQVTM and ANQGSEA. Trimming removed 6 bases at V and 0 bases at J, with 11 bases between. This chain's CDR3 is CSVAQQANTGELFF. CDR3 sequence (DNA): TGCAGCGTGGCACAGCAGGCGAACACCGGGGAGCTGTTTTTT.

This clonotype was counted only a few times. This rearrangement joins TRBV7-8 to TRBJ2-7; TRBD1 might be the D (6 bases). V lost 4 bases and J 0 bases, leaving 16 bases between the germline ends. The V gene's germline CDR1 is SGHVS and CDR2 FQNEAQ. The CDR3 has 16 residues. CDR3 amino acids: CASSSVTGRNSYEQYF. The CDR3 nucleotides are TGTGCCAGCAGCTCGGTTACAGGGCGGAACTCCTACGAGCAGTACTTC.

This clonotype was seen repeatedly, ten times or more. CDR3 sequence reads: CASSPFAAVGYTF. The CDR3 bases are TGTGCCAGCAGCCCGTTCGCGGCAGTCGGCTACACCTTC. This chain joins TRBV5-6 and TRBJ1-2; D call uncertain. Germline CDR1 reads SGHDT; CDR2 reads YYEEEE. V was cut by 4 bases and J by 8 bases, with 15 bases left in between. The CDR3 loop spans 13 amino acids.

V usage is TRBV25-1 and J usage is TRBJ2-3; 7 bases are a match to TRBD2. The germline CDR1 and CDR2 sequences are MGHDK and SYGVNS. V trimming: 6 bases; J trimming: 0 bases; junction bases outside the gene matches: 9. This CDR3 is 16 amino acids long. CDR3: CASSPGGSGSTDTQYF. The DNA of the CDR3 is TGTGCCAGCAGCCCCGGGGGTAGCGGGAGCACAGATACGCAGTATTTT.

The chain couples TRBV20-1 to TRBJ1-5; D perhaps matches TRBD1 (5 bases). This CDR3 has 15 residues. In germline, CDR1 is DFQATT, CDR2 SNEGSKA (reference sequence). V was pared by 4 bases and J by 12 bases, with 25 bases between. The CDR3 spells CSAKGDRDERRFQHF. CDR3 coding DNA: TGCAGTGCTAAAGGGGACCGAGACGAGCGCAGGTTCCAGCATTTT.

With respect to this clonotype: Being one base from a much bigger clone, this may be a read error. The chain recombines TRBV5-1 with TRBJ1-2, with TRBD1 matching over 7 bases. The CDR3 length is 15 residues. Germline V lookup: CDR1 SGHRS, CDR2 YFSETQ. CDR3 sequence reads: CASSPDAGGHYGYTF. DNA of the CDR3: TGTGCCAGCAGCCCCGACGCAGGGGGACACTATGGCTACACCTTC.

CDR3 loop: CSAGTGANVLTF. The CDR3, as DNA: TGCAGTGCTGGTACAGGGGCCAACGTCCTGACTTTC. The rearrangement links TRBV20-1 to TRBJ2-6, with D unclear. Trimming left V 5 bases short and J 4 bases short, with 6 bases between. CDR3 size: 12 residues. Per the germline V gene, CDR1 is DFQATT and CDR2 is SNEGSKA (reference sequence).

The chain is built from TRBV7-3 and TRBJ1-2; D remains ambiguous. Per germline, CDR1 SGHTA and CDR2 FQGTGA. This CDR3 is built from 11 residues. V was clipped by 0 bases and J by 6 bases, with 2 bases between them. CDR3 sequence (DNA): TGTGCCAGCAGCTTAACGGATGGCTACACCTTC. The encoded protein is CASSLTDGYTF.

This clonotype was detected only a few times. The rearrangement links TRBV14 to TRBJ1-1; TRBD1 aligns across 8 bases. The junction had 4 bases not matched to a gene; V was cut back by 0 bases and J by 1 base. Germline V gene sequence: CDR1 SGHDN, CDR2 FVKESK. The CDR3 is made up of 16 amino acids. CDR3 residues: CASSQDRGRRNTEAFF. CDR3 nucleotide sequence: TGTGCCAGCAGCCAAGACAGGGGGCGCAGGAACACTGAAGCTTTCTTT.

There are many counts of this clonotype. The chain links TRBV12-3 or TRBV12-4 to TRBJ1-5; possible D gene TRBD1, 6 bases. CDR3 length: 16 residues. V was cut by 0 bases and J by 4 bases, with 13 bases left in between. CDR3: CASSLAGGARNQPQHF. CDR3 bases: TGTGCCAGCAGTTTAGCCGGGGGGGCGAGGAATCAGCCCCAGCATTTT.

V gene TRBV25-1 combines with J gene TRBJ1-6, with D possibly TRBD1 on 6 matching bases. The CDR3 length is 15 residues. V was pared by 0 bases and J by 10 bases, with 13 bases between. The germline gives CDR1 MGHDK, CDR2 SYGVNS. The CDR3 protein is CASSEYQGKRSPLHF. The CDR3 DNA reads TGTGCCAGCAGTGAATACCAGGGGAAAAGATCACCCCTCCACTTT.

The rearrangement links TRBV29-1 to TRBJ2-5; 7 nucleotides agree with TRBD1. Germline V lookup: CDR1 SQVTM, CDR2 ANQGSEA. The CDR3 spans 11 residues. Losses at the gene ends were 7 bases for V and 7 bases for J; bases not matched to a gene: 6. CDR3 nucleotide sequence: TGCAGCGGACAGGGTGATGCGACCCAGTACTTC. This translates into CSGQGDATQYF.

The CDR3 protein is CASSQLGDTQYF. As DNA, the CDR3 is TGCGCCAGCAGCCAACTTGGCGATACGCAGTATTTT. The rearrangement uses TRBV4-1 and TRBJ2-3; D is ambiguous. Germline CDR1 is MGHRA and CDR2 is YSYEKL. The CDR3 covers 12 residues. Trimming shortened V by 2 bases and J by 6 bases, and 6 bases separated the two germline ends.

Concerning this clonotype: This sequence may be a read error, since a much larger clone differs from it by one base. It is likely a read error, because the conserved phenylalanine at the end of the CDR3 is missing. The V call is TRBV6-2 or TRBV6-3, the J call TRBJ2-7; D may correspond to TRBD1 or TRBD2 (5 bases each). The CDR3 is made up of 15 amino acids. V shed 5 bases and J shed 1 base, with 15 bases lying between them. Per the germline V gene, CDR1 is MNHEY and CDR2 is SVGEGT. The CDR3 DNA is TGTGCCAGCAGTAGAAAGGGGACGAGGTCCTACGAGCAGTACTGC. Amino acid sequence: CASSRKGTRSYEQYC.

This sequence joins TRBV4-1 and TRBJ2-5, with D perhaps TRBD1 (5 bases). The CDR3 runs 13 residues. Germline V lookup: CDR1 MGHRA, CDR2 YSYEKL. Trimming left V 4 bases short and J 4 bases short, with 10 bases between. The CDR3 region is CASSRGDIETQYF. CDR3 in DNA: TGCGCCAGCAGCCGGGGCGATATAGAGACCCAGTACTTC.

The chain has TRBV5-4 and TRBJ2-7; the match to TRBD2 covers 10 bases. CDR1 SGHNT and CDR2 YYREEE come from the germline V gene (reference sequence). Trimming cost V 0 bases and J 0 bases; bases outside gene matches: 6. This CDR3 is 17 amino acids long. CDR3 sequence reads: CASSLGSGGLLSYEQYF. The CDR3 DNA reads TGTGCCAGCAGCTTGGGTAGCGGGGGGTTACTCTCCTACGAGCAGTACTTC.